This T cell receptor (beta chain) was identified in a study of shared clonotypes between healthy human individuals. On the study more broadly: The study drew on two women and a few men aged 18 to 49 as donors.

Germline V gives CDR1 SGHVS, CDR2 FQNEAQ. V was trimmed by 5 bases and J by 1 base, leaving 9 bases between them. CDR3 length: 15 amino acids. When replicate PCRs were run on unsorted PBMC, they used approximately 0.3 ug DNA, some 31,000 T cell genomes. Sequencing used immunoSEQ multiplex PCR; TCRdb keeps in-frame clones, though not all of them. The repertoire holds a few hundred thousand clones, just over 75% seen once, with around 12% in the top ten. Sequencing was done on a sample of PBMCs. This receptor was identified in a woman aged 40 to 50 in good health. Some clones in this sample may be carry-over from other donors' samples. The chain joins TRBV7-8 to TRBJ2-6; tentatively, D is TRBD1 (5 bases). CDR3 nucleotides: TGTGCCAGCAGCCCCAGGGTATCTGGGGCCAACGTCCTGACTTTC. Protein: CASSPRVSGANVLTF.